This is a list of T cell receptor beta chains from one sample in a study of shared clonotypes between healthy human individuals. Produced via immunoSEQ multiplex PCR; TCRdb's table is partial and in-frame only. Of a few million clones in the sample, more than 85% are singletons; the top ten hold approximately 0.4%. Sequenced input: naive CD4+ T cells from PBMCs. Every receptor here comes from a man aged 18 to 29 in good health. Some clones in this sample may be carry-over from other donors' samples. CDR3s include the opening cysteine and the closing phenylalanine or tryptophan. Fields, in order: V gene, J gene, clone size, D gene, CDR3 DNA, CDR3 protein. A D gene is named only where the DNA matches it firmly. Clone size is shown for a subset of rows, as once, few, many or a class of expanded clone.

V: TRBV5-1; J: TRBJ2-7; size: NA; D: TRBD1; DNA: TGCGCCAGCAGCCCACGGACAGGGGCCACCGAGCAGTACTTC; CDR3: CASSPRTGATEQYF
V: TRBV27; J: TRBJ1-1; size: NA; D: NA; DNA: TGTGCCAGCAGGAGACAGTTGAACACTGAAGCTTTCTTT; CDR3: CASRRQLNTEAFF
V: TRBV7-8; J: TRBJ2-7; size: NA; D: TRBD1; DNA: TGTGCCAGCGGATCGGGACAGGTATACGAGCAGTACTTC; CDR3: CASGSGQVYEQYF
V: TRBV2; J: TRBJ2-2; size: NA; D: NA; DNA: TGTGCCAGCAGTGAACAAGGTCAGGTAAACACCGGGGAGCTGTTTTTT; CDR3: CASSEQGQVNTGELFF
V: TRBV27; J: TRBJ2-7; size: NA; D: NA; DNA: TGTGCCAGCAGCAAAGCCGGGCTCCGCTACGAGCAGTACTTC; CDR3: CASSKAGLRYEQYF
V: TRBV28; J: TRBJ2-7; size: NA; D: NA; DNA: TGTGCCAGCAGTTTAAGCTTGGGGGCCAGCTCCTACGAGCAGTACTTC; CDR3: CASSLSLGASSYEQYF
V: TRBV28; J: TRBJ2-2; size: NA; D: TRBD2; DNA: TGTGCCAGCAGTCCGGGACTAGCGGGAGGGTACACCGGGGAGCTGTTTTTT; CDR3: CASSPGLAGGYTGELFF
V: TRBV7-2; J: TRBJ2-7; size: NA; D: NA; DNA: TGTGCCAGCAGCTTACCGGGGTTCTACGAGCAGTACTTC; CDR3: CASSLPGFYEQYF
V: TRBV5-1; J: TRBJ2-5; size: NA; D: TRBD2; DNA: TGCGCCAGCAGCTTGGGACTAGCGGACGTTCAAGAGACCCAGTACTTC; CDR3: CASSLGLADVQETQYF
V: TRBV6-5; J: TRBJ2-7; size: NA; D: TRBD2; DNA: TGTGCCAGCAGTTACGGGCAGGGAGGGCAATACGAGCAGTACTTC; CDR3: CASSYGQGGQYEQYF
V: TRBV7-7; J: TRBJ2-2; size: NA; D: TRBD2; DNA: TGTGCCAGCAGCCCCCAGGGACTAGCCCCCGGGGAGCTGTTTTTT; CDR3: CASSPQGLAPGELFF
V: TRBV5-1; J: TRBJ1-2; size: few; D: TRBD1; DNA: TGCGCCAGCAGCTTGGCCGAGAGGGGGCTTGGCTACACCTTC; CDR3: CASSLAERGLGYTF
V: TRBV29-1; J: TRBJ2-1; size: NA; D: NA; DNA: TGCAGCGTTGTTCCAAGAACTAAACCAGCCGATGAGCAGTTCTTC; CDR3: CSVVPRTKPADEQFF
V: TRBV7-6; J: TRBJ2-5; size: NA; D: NA; DNA: TGTGCCAGCAGCTCGAGATGGGACACGCAAGAGACCCAGTACTTC; CDR3: CASSSRWDTQETQYF
V: TRBV6-5; J: TRBJ2-1; size: NA; D: TRBD1; DNA: TGTGCCAGCAGCCCTCGGACAGGGATGAATGAGCAGTTCTTC; CDR3: CASSPRTGMNEQFF
V: TRBV19; J: TRBJ2-7; size: NA; D: NA; DNA: TGTGCCAGTAGTACCAAGACAGCCTACGAGCAGTACTTC; CDR3: CASSTKTAYEQYF
V: TRBV30; J: TRBJ1-1; size: NA; D: NA; DNA: TGTGCCTGGAGTCCCGAATCGACTGAAGCTTTCTTT; CDR3: CAWSPESTEAFF
V: TRBV18; J: TRBJ1-1; size: once; D: NA; DNA: TGTGCCAGCTCACCCCAAAGATCAGGGTCCGGGCCCCCTGAAGCTTTCTTT; CDR3: CASSPQRSGSGPPEAFF
V: TRBV7-2; J: TRBJ2-3; size: NA; D: NA; DNA: TGTGCCAGCAGCCCAAGATACTTTTCAGATACGCAGTATTTT; CDR3: CASSPRYFSDTQYF
V: TRBV4-3; J: TRBJ2-3; size: NA; D: TRBD2; DNA: TGCGCCAGCAGCCAAGAAGTTCGGGGGGGGGCAGATACGCAGTATTTT; CDR3: CASSQEVRGGADTQYF
V: TRBV4-2; J: TRBJ2-1; size: once; D: TRBD2; DNA: TGTGCCAGCAGCCAGAGCCTAGCGGGAGGGTACAATGAGCAGTTCTTC; CDR3: CASSQSLAGGYNEQFF
V: TRBV6-1; J: TRBJ2-5; size: NA; D: TRBD2; DNA: TGTGCCAGCAGTGAACAAGCGGGACTAGTGCGTGAGACCCAGTACTTC; CDR3: CASSEQAGLVRETQYF
V: TRBV28; J: TRBJ2-3; size: NA; D: TRBD2; DNA: TGTGCCAGCAGTTTCGGGGGAGGGAGGGCAGATACGCAGTATTTT; CDR3: CASSFGGGRADTQYF
V: TRBV29-1; J: TRBJ2-7; size: NA; D: TRBD1; DNA: TGCAGCGCGGGACAGACCCCCTACGAGCAGTACTTC; CDR3: CSAGQTPYEQYF
V: TRBV6-1; J: TRBJ2-3; size: NA; D: TRBD2; DNA: TGTGCCAGCAGTGAAAGGCTAGCGGGCACAGATACGCAGTATTTT; CDR3: CASSERLAGTDTQYF